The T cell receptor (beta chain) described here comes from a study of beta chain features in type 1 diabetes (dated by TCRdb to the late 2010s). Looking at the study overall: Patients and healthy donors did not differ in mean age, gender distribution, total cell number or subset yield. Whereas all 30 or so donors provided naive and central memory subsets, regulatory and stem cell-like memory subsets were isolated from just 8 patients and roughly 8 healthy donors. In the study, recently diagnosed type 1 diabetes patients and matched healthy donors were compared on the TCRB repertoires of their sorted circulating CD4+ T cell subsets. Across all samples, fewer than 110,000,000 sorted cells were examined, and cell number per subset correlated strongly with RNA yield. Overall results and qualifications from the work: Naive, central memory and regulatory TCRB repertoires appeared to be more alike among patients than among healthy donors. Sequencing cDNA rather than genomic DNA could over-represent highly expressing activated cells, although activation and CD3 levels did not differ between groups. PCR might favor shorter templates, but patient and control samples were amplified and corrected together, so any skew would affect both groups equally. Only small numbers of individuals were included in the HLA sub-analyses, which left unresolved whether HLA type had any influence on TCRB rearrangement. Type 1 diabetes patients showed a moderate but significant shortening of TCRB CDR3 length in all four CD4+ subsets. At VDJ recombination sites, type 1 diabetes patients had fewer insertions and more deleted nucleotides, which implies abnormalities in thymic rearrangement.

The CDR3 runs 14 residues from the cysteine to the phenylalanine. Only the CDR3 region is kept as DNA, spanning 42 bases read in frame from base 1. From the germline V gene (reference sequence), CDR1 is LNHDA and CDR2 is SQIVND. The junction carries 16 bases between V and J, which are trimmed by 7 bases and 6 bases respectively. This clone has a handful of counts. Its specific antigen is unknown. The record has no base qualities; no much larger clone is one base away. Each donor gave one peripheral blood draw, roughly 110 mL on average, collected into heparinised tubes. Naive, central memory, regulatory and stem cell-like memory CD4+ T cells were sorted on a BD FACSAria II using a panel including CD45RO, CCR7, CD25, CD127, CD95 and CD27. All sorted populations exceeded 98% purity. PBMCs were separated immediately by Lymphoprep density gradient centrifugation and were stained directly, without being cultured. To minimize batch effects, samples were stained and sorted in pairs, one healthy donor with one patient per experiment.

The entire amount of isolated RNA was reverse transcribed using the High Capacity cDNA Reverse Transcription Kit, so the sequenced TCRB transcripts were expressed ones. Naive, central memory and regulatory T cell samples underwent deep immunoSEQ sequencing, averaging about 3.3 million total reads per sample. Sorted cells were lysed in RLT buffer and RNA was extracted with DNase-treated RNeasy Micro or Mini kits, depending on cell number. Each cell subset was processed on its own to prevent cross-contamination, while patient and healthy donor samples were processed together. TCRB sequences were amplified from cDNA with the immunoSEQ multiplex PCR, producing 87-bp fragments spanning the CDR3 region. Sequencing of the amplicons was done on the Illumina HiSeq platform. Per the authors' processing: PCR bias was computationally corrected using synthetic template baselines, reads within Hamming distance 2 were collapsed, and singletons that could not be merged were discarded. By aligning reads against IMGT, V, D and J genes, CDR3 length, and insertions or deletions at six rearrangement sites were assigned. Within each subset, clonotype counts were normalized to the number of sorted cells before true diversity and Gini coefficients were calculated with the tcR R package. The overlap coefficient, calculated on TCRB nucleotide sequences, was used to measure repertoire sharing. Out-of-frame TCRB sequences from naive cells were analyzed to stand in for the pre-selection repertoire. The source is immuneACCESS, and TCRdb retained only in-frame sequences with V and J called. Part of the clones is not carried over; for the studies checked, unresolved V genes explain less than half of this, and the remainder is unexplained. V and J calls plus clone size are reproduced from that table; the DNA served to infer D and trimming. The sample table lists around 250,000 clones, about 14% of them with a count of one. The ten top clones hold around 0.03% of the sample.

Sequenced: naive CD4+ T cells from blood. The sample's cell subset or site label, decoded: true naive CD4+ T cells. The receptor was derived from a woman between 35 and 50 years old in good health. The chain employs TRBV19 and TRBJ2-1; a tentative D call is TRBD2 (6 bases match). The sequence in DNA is TGTGCCAGTACCCGGCTGGCGGGATCCAATGAGCAGTTCTTC. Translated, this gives CASTRLAGSNEQFF.